What follows are 31 T cell receptor beta chains derived from one specimen sequenced in a study of blood T cell repertoires in COVID-19. The repertoire was sequenced with immunoSEQ multiplex PCR; TCRdb's copy has only in-frame clones and lacks some. The sample consists of a few hundred thousand clones, about 85% of them appearing once. Material: PBMCs or T cells enriched from blood (not recorded which). The receptors derive from a man in his forties who had recovered from COVID-19.

J is TRBJ2-1 and V is TRBV19; 9 bases align to TRBD2. Germline V gene data show CDR1 as LNHDA and CDR2 as SQIVND (reference sequence). With 4 bases clipped from V and 3 bases from J, the junction kept 4 bases outside the gene matches. This CDR3 has 15 amino acids. The chain's CDR3 is CASSTSSGDYNEQFF. The CDR3 DNA reads as TGTGCCAGTAGTACATCTAGCGGGGACTACAATGAGCAGTTCTTC.

V usage is TRBV6-6 and J usage is TRBJ1-5, with TRBD1 matching over 10 bases. There are 16 residues in the CDR3. Germline V CDR1 and CDR2: MNHNY, SVGAGI (reference sequence). V lost 4 bases and J lost 4; bases outside the gene matches: 7. In nucleotides, the CDR3 is TGTGCCAGCAGTTCCCCCGGGACAGGGGATAATCAGCCCCAGCATTTT. Translating it yields CASSSPGTGDNQPQHF.

This rearrangement joins TRBV6-2 or TRBV6-3 to TRBJ2-7, with a tentative D call TRBD2 (6 bases). V lost 2 bases and J lost 2, with 10 bases in between. The CDR3 extends over 14 amino acids. Germline V gene lookup returns CDR1 MNHEY and CDR2 SVGEGT. The CDR3 sequence is CASSYGTGAYEQYF. CDR3 bases: TGTGCCAGCAGTTACGGGACGGGAGCCTACGAGCAGTACTTC.

V usage is TRBV9 and J usage is TRBJ2-7; 7 nucleotides agree with TRBD2. The V gene end was trimmed by 3 bases and the J gene end by 2 bases; junction bases not matched to a gene: 11. From germline, CDR1 is SGDLS and CDR2 YYNGEE. This CDR3 region has 16 residues. CDR3 in DNA: TGTGCCAGCAGCGCCCAGGGTAGCGGGTTTACCTACGAGCAGTACTTC. Amino acid sequence: CASSAQGSGFTYEQYF.

This chain connects TRBV9 to TRBJ2-5; D possibly corresponds to TRBD2 (5 bases). Germline V gives CDR1 SGDLS, CDR2 YYNGEE. V was shortened by 4 bases and J by 5 bases, with 21 bases between the two germline ends. The CDR3 is made up of 16 amino acids. CDR3 nucleotides: TGTGCCAGCAGCCCAAGACGGGGTGGAGCTCTTGAGACCCAGTACTTC. This translates into CASSPRRGGALETQYF.

The chain links TRBV7-8 to TRBJ2-7; 8 positions match TRBD2. The junction had 11 bases not matched to a gene; V was cut back by 3 bases and J by 7 bases. CDR3 length: 15 amino acids. The germline V gene encodes CDR1 SGHVS and CDR2 FQNEAQ. CDR3 sequence (DNA): TGTGCCAGCAGCTTTCGGGGGGGCTTCTCGGGAGAGCAGTACTTC. Amino acid sequence: CASSFRGGFSGEQYF.

The rearrangement links TRBV7-9 to TRBJ1-4; D is unclear. Trimming cost V 3 bases and J 7 bases, with 18 bases left between them. The CDR3 runs to 16 residues. Germline V gene lookup returns CDR1 SEHNR and CDR2 FQNEAQ (reference sequence). The CDR3 here is CASSLALGMEGEKLFF. CDR3 bases: TGTGCCAGCAGCTTGGCCCTAGGGATGGAGGGTGAAAAACTGTTTTTT.

The rearrangement links TRBV27 to TRBJ2-3, with D tentatively TRBD1 (5 bases). CDR3 length: 18 amino acids. Germline V gene lookup returns CDR1 MNHEY and CDR2 SMNVEV (reference sequence). Trimming pared 2 bases from V and 0 bases from J, leaving 18 bases between. The CDR3 region has the DNA TGTGCCAGCAGTTTAGAAGGCCTGACAGAACTTAGCACAGATACGCAGTATTTT. Translating gives CASSLEGLTELSTDTQYF.

In nucleotides, the CDR3 is TGTGCCAGCAGCTTGGGACAGGGTTATGGGGCCAACGTCCTGACTTTC. It is translated as CASSLGQGYGANVLTF. J is TRBJ2-6 and V is TRBV5-6, with 7 bases that match TRBD1. CDR3 length: 16 amino acids. CDR1 SGHDT and CDR2 YYEEEE come from the germline V gene. V lost 0 bases, J lost 3 bases, and 3 bases stayed unmatched. The variable domain in full, with the rest retrieved from reference TRBV5-6 and TRBJ2-6, is DAGVTQSPTHLIKTRGQQVTLRCSPKSGHDTVSWYQQALGQGPQFIFQYYEEEERQRGNFPDRFSGHQFPNYSSELNVNALLLGDSALYLCASSLGQGYGANVLTFGAGSRLTVL.

This sequence joins TRBV4-1 and TRBJ2-1, with 7 bases fitting TRBD1. The CDR3 totals 17 residues. Germline CDR1 is MGHRA and CDR2 is YSYEKL. The V gene end was trimmed by 3 bases and the J gene end by 2 bases; junction bases not matched to a gene: 10. CDR3 sequence (DNA): TGCGCCAGCAGCCAGGGGCCGGGACAGAGTACCTACAATGAGCAGTTCTTC. It specifies CASSQGPGQSTYNEQFF.

The rearrangement links TRBV30 to TRBJ1-4, with 8 positions matching TRBD1. The CDR3 runs to 15 residues. V was clipped by 5 bases and J by 7 bases; unmatched bases: 12. Germline CDR1 and CDR2: GTSNPN and SVGIG (reference sequence). CDR3 sequence (DNA): TGTGCCTGGCATACAGGGGGTGGGGGATCTGAAAAACTGTTTTTT. It codes for CAWHTGGGGSEKLFF.

The gene calls are TRBV30 and TRBJ1-1, with D possibly TRBD1 on 6 matching bases. V lost 5 bases and J 1 base, leaving 8 bases between the germline ends. The length of the CDR3 is 12 residues. From germline, CDR1 is GTSNPN and CDR2 SVGIG (reference sequence). The CDR3: CAWDRTNTEAFF. The CDR3 DNA sequence: TGTGCCTGGGACAGGACGAACACTGAAGCTTTCTTT.

This chain connects TRBV21-1 to TRBJ1-5; TRBD1 is taken as the D call from the table, unchecked against the DNA. TRBV21-1 is a documented pseudogene. The CDR3 loop spans 18 amino acids. CDR3 nucleotides: TGTGCCAGCACCCACGGGACAGGGGATGGGAGCGGCAATCAGCCCCAGCATTTT. Its translation: CASTHGTGDGSGNQPQHF.

The chain couples TRBV7-9 to TRBJ2-3; 9 bases fit TRBD1. Trimming took 1 base from V and 9 from J; bases not matched to a gene: 8. The CDR3 extends over 15 amino acids. Germline values: CDR1 SEHNR, CDR2 FQNEAQ (reference sequence). Here the CDR3 reads CASSLGDRGDATQYF. DNA for the CDR3: TGTGCCAGCAGCTTAGGTGACAGGGGGGACGCAACGCAGTATTTT.

This clone was observed a single time. The chain links TRBV4-1 to TRBJ2-7, with 11 bases matching TRBD1. The CDR3 is 16 amino acids. In germline, CDR1 is MGHRA, CDR2 YSYEKL. Unmatched junction bases numbered 8, after V lost 1 base and J lost 6 bases. CDR3 sequence (DNA): TGCGCCAGCAGCCAAGTAGGACAGGGGGCCCCTCTCGAGCAGTACTTC. Translated: CASSQVGQGAPLEQYF.

The rearrangement uses TRBV30 and TRBJ1-1; D remains unclear. Trimming took 7 bases from V and 1 from J, leaving 7 bases between them. CDR3 length: 11 residues. Looked up from germline, CDR1 is GTSNPN and CDR2 is SVGIG (reference sequence). The CDR3: CASKRNTEAFF. The DNA of the CDR3 is TGTGCCTCGAAGAGGAACACTGAAGCTTTCTTT.

This clone turned up a few times. The J gene is TRBJ1-1, the V gene TRBV6-5, with 7 positions matching TRBD1. The CDR3 runs to 15 residues. Trimming removed 6 bases from V and 9 bases from J; junction bases left unmatched: 16. Germline-derived CDR1 and CDR2 are MNHEY and SVGAGI. CDR3 loop: CASRLSGGGALKAFF. The CDR3 bases are TGTGCCAGCAGGCTTTCAGGGGGTGGAGCATTGAAAGCTTTCTTT.

J is TRBJ1-1 and V is TRBV5-5, with 9 bases matching TRBD1. Trimming at V came to 6 bases and at J to 1 base, leaving 4 bases not matched to a gene. Germline assignment: CDR1 SGHKS and CDR2 YYEKEE (reference sequence). The CDR3 has 14 residues. This CDR3 reads CASTWGQGNTEAFF. The CDR3 nucleotides are TGTGCCAGCACATGGGGACAGGGGAACACTGAAGCTTTCTTT.

The rearrangement joins TRBV29-1 to TRBJ2-3; D is perhaps TRBD1 (6 bases). Between the trimmed V and J ends, which lost 6 bases and 1 base, there was a span of 14 bases. This CDR3 has 14 amino acids. Per the germline V gene, CDR1 is SQVTM and CDR2 is ANQGSEA. This CDR3 reads CSVTRTAGTDTQYF. As DNA, the CDR3 is TGCAGCGTGACCCGGACAGCCGGCACAGATACGCAGTATTTT.

This chain links TRBV5-1 with TRBJ2-2; TRBD2 agrees at 9 bases. Germline CDR1 reads SGHRS; CDR2 reads YFSETQ. V was clipped by 4 bases and J by 4 bases; unmatched bases: 8. This CDR3 has 16 residues. The CDR3 bases are TGCGCCAGCAGCCTAGTAGCGGGAGCGGGCACCGGGGAGCTGTTTTTT. This codes for CASSLVAGAGTGELFF. The entire variable domain, with the rest obtained from reference TRBV5-1 and TRBJ2-2, is as follows: KAGVTQTPRYLIKTRGQQVTLSCSPISGHRSVSWYQQTPGQGLQFLFEYFSETQRNKGNFPGRFSGRQFSNSRSEMNVSTLELGDSALYLCASSLVAGAGTGELFFGEGSRLTVL.

The chain uses TRBV3-1 (or the pseudogene TRBV3-2) and TRBJ1-2, with 7 bases that match TRBD1. V shed 3 bases and J 2 bases; nucleotides not matched to a gene: 9. Germline V gene sequence: CDR1 LGHDT, CDR2 YNNKEL (reference sequence). CDR3 size: 16 residues. The CDR3 coding sequence is TGTGCCAGCAGCCAGGGGGACAGTTTCTTCAACTATGGCTACACCTTC. Its translation is CASSQGDSFFNYGYTF.

This clone has just one count. The V and J genes are TRBV4-2 and TRBJ2-7; D might be TRBD1 (6 bases). From germline, CDR1 is LGHNA and CDR2 YNFKEQ. Trimming removed 0 bases at V and 4 bases at J, with 16 bases between. This CDR3 is 16 amino acids long. In DNA, the CDR3 is TGTGCCAGCAGCCAAGATCTTCTCGGACAGAATTACGAGCAGTACTTC. Amino acids: CASSQDLLGQNYEQYF.

The chain carries TRBV27 and TRBJ2-7; 8 positions agree with TRBD1. This CDR3 comprises 16 residues. CDR1 is MNHEY and CDR2 is SMNVEV in the germline V gene (reference sequence). V trimming: 3 bases; J trimming: 1 base; junction bases outside the gene matches: 8. The CDR3 sequence: CASSLWSGGQSYEQYF. The CDR3 nucleotides are TGTGCCAGCAGTTTGTGGTCAGGGGGCCAATCCTACGAGCAGTACTTC.

The CDR3 is CASSLSYGGRIHNEQFF. CDR3 nucleotide sequence: TGTGCCAGCAGCTTGAGCTATGGGGGGAGAATCCACAATGAGCAGTTCTTC. The chain links TRBV5-8 to TRBJ2-1; tentatively, D is TRBD2 (6 bases). In germline, CDR1 is SGHTS, CDR2 YDEGEE. V lost 1 base and J lost 5, with 19 bases in between. The CDR3 is 17 residues long.

The chain carries TRBV11-3 and TRBJ1-1, with D unresolved. The CDR3 is made up of 12 amino acids. V was shortened by 5 bases and J by 1 base, with 5 bases between the two germline ends. CDR1 is SGHNT and CDR2 is YENEEA in the germline V gene. The CDR3 sequence is CASSQWNTEAFF. The CDR3 region has the DNA TGTGCCAGCAGCCAATGGAACACTGAAGCTTTCTTT.

The rearrangement joins TRBV5-1 to TRBJ2-2; 7 bases fit TRBD1. V trimming: 0 bases; J trimming: 5 bases; junction bases outside the gene matches: 1. The CDR3 has 14 residues. CDR1 SGHRS and CDR2 YFSETQ come from the germline V gene. The CDR3 spells CASSLAGQTGELFF. CDR3 coding DNA: TGCGCCAGCAGCTTGGCGGGACAGACCGGGGAGCTGTTTTTT.

The chain is built from TRBV4-1 and TRBJ1-2; D possibly corresponds to TRBD1 (6 bases). The CDR3 is made up of 16 amino acids. Looked up from germline, CDR1 is MGHRA and CDR2 is YSYEKL. Trimming removed 1 base from V and 3 bases from J, with 15 bases in between. DNA for the CDR3: TGCGCCAGCAGCCAAGTGGTGGGGACACCTTACTATGGCTACACCTTC. The encoded protein is CASSQVVGTPYYGYTF.

The chain couples TRBV29-1 to TRBJ1-1; the D gene is possibly TRBD1 (5 bases). CDR3 length: 14 residues. CDR1 is SQVTM and CDR2 is ANQGSEA in the germline V gene. Trimming removed 6 bases from V and 11 bases from J, with 25 bases in between. The CDR3 region is CSVNAHRVGVGAFF. The CDR3 DNA reads TGCAGCGTCAATGCACACCGGGTAGGGGTTGGTGCTTTCTTT. The complete variable domain, with remaining parts taken from reference TRBV29-1 and TRBJ1-1, reads SAVISQKPSRDICQRGTSLTIQCQVDSQVTMMFWYRQQPGQSLTLIATANQGSEATYESGFVIDKFPISRPNLTFSTLTVSNMSPEDSSIYLCSVNAHRVGVGAFFGQGTRLTVV.

The J gene is TRBJ2-1, the V gene TRBV9; perhaps TRBD1 as D (5 bases). CDR1 is SGDLS, CDR2 YYNGEE, per germline. Trimming shortened V by 1 base and J by 4 bases, and 12 bases separated the two germline ends. The CDR3 is 15 residues long. The CDR3 is CASSVQGLLYNEQFF. In DNA, the CDR3 is TGTGCCAGCAGCGTACAGGGCCTCCTTTACAATGAGCAGTTCTTC.

CDR3 nucleotide sequence: TGTGCCAGCAGTGCTACAAATCGGGTGAACACTGAAGCTTTCTTT. Translated: CASSATNRVNTEAFF. This chain joins TRBV25-1 and TRBJ1-1; no firm D call. CDR3 size: 15 residues. Germline CDR1 reads MGHDK; CDR2 reads SYGVNS. V shed 4 bases and J shed 0 bases, with 12 bases lying between them.

The J gene is TRBJ1-4, the V gene TRBV2; no definite D call. Per germline, CDR1 SNHLY and CDR2 FYNNEI. The CDR3 is 14 amino acids. V was trimmed by 2 bases and J by 3 bases, leaving 7 bases between them. The CDR3 spells CASSEITPNEKLFF. CDR3 nucleotide sequence: TGTGCCAGCAGTGAAATAACACCTAATGAAAAACTGTTTTTT.